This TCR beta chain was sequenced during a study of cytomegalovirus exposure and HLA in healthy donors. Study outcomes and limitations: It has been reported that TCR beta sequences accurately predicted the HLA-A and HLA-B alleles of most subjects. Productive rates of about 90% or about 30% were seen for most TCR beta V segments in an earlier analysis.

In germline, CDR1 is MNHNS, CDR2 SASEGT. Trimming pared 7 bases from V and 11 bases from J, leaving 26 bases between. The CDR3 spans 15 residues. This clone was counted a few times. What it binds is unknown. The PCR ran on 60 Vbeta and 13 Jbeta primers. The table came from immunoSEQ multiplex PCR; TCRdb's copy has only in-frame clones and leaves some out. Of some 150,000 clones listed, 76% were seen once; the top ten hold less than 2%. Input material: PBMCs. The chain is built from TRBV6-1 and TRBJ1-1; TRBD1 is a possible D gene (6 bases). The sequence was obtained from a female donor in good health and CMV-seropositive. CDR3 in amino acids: CASTQRGGLIVNAFF. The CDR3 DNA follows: TGTGCCAGCACCCAAAGGGGGGGGTTAATTGTGAACGCTTTCTTT.